Sequencing of this T cell receptor (beta chain) was carried out in a study of blood T cell repertoires in COVID-19. Background on the study: Sources were T cells, B-cell-depleted T cells, or PBMCs; the material itself was cDNA or gDNA.

The CDR3 totals 11 residues. Germline assignment: CDR1 GTSNPN and CDR2 SVGIG (reference sequence). V was cut by 5 bases and J by 4 bases, with 5 bases left in between. The authors' processing: Reference gene primer amplification gave nucleated cell count estimates. The data were produced by immunoSEQ multiplex PCR, yet TCRdb's version contains in-frame clones alone and is incomplete. From that table come the V and J calls and clone size; the DNA was used to work out D and trimming. The top ten clones hold about 1.2% of a sample with 300,000 or so clones, over 70% of them seen once. Sequencing was carried out using peripheral blood. The receptor comes from a woman in her forties or fifties with acute or convalescent COVID-19. The V call is TRBV30, the J call TRBJ2-2, with D uncertain. The CDR3 loop reads CAWSFTGELFF. DNA of the CDR3: TGTGCCTGGTCGTTCACCGGGGAGCTGTTTTTT.